This T cell receptor beta chain derives from a study of OX40 agonist ivuxolimab in advanced cancers. Background on the study: Patients in the trial were receiving intravenous ivuxolimab every 2 weeks, at doses of 0.01 to 10 mg/kg. Patients undergoing dose escalation presented with hepatocellular carcinoma, melanoma, renal cell or head and neck cancer. Study outcomes and limitations: The average count of expanded clones was higher among CD8+ T cells than among CD4+. CD4+ and CD8+ blood T cells expanded clonally by week 6 at 0.1 to 3.0 mg/kg.

The V gene's germline CDR1 is MDHEN and CDR2 SYDVKM. This CDR3 spans 13 amino acids. Trimming took off 2 bases at V and 3 bases at J, with 7 bases between the two ends. Sequencing was performed with immunoSEQ multiplex PCR; in TCRdb, only in-frame clones are kept and a portion is missing. The table shows 70,000 or so clones, with 90% occurring only once. Of note for this clone: Its antigen is undetermined.

This material consisted of CD4+ or CD8+ T cells sorted from blood, taken in a trial of the OX40 agonist ivuxolimab. The sequence was collected from an adult with an advanced solid tumor such as melanoma, head and neck, liver or kidney cancer. V usage is TRBV28 and J usage is TRBJ1-2, with unresolved D. The CDR3 sequence: CASSLRSYYGYTF. The CDR3 DNA is TGTGCCAGCAGTTTAAGGTCGTACTATGGCTACACCTTC.